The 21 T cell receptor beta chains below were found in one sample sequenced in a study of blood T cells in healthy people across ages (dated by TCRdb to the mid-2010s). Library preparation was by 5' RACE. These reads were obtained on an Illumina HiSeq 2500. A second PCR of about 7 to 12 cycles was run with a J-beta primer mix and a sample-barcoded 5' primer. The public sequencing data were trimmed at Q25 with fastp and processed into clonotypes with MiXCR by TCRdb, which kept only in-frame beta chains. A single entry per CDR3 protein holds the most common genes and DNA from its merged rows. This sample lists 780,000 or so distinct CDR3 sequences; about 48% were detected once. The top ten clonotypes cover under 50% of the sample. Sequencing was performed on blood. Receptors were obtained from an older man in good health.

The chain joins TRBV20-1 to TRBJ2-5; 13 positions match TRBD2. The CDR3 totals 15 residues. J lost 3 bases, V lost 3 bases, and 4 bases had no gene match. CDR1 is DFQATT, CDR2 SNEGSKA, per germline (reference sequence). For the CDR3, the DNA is TGCAGTGCTAGCCAGGGGACTAGCGGGGAAGAGACCCAGTACTTC. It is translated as CSASQGTSGEETQYF.

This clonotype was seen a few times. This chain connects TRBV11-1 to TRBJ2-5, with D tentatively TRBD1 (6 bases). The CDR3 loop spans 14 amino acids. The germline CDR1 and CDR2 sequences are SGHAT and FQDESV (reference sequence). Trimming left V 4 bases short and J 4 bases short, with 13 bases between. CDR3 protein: CASSYGQTGETQYF. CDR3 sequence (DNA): TGTGCCAGCAGCTATGGACAGACGGGAGAGACCCAGTACTTC.

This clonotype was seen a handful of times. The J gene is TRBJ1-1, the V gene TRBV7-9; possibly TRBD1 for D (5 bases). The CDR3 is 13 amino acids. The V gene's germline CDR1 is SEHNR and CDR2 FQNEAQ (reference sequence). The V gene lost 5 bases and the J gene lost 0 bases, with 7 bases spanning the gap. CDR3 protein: CASSVQVNTEAFF. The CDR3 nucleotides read TGTGCCAGCAGCGTACAGGTGAACACTGAAGCTTTCTTT.

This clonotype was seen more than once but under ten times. CDR3 bases: TGTGCCAGCTTCACCATTACTAGCGGGAGGTCAGATACGCAGTATTTT. Translation: CASFTITSGRSDTQYF. This chain joins TRBV18 and TRBJ2-3, with 12 bases matching TRBD2. There are 16 residues in the CDR3. V was pared by 7 bases and J by 4 bases, with 9 bases of the junction left unmatched. The germline gives CDR1 KGHSH, CDR2 LQKENI.

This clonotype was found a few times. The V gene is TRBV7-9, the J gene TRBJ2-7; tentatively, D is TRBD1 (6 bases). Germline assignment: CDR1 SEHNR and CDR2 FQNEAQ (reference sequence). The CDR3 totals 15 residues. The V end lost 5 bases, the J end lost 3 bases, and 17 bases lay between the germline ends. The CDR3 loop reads CASSPRGRGNYEQYF. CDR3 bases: TGTGCCAGCAGCCCCCGGGGCAGGGGCAACTACGAGCAGTACTTC.

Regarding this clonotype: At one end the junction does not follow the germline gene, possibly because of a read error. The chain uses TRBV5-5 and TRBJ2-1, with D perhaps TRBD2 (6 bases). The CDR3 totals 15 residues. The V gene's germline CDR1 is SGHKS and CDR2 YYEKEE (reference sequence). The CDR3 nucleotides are TGTACCAGCAGCTTGGAAGGGACTCCCTTAGGTGAGCAGTTCTTC. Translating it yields CTSSLEGTPLGEQFF.

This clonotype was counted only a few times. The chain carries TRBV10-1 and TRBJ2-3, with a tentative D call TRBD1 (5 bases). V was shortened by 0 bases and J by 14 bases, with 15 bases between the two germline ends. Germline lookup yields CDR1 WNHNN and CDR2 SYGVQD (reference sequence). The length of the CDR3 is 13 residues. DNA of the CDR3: TGCGCCAGCAGTGAGTCGGTAGACAGATACGCGTATTTT. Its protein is CASSESVDRYAYF.

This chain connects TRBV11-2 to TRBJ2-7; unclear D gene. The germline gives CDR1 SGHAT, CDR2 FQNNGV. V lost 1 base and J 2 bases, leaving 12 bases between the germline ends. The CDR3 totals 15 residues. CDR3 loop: CASSLVGDPAYEQYF. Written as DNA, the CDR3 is TGTGCCAGCAGCTTAGTCGGTGACCCTGCCTACGAGCAGTACTTC.

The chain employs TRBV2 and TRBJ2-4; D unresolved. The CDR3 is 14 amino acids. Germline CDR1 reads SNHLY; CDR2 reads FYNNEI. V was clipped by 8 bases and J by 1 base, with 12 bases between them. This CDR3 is CASGRTWAKNIQYF. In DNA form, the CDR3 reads TGTGCCAGCGGGCGAACTTGGGCCAAAAACATTCAGTACTTC.

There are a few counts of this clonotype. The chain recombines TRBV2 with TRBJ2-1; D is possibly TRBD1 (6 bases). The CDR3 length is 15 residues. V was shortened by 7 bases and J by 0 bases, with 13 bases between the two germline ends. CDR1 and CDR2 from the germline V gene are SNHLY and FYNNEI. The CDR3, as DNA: TGTGCCAGCATTATAGGACAGCCCTCCTACAATGAGCAGTTCTTC. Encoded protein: CASIIGQPSYNEQFF. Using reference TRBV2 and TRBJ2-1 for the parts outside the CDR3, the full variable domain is EPEVTQTPSHQVTQMGQEVILRCVPISNHLYFYWYRQILGQKVEFLVSFYNNEISEKSEIFDDQFSVERPDGSNFTLKIRSTKLEDSAMYFCASIIGQPSYNEQFFGPGTRLTVL.

Written as DNA, the CDR3 is TGCGCCAGCAGCCAAGATTGGGCGGGGTTCGATGAGCAGTTCTTC. It encodes CASSQDWAGFDEQFF. The chain employs TRBV4-1 and TRBJ2-1, with a weak D call TRBD2 (6 bases). Trimming pared 0 bases from V and 8 bases from J, leaving 14 bases between. Germline-derived CDR1 and CDR2 are MGHRA and YSYEKL. The CDR3 loop spans 15 amino acids.

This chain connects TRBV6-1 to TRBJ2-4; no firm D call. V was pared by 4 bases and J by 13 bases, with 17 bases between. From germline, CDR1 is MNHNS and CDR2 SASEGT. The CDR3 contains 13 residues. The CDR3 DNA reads TGTGCCAGCAGTGGACGGACCCTCGTTGGGCAGTACTTC. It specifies CASSGRTLVGQYF.

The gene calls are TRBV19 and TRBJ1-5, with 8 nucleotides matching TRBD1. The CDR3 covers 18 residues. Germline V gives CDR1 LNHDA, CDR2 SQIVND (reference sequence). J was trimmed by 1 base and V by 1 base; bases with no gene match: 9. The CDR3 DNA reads TGTGCCAGTAGTATAGGTAGCAGGGGGCGCGTAAGCAATCAGCCCCAGCATTTT. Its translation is CASSIGSRGRVSNQPQHF.

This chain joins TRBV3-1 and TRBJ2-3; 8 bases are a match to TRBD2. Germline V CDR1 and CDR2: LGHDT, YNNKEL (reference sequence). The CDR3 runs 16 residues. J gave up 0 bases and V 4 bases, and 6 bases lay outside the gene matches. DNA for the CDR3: TGTGCCAGCAGCCGGTGGCTAGCGGGTAGCACAGATACGCAGTATTTT. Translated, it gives CASSRWLAGSTDTQYF.

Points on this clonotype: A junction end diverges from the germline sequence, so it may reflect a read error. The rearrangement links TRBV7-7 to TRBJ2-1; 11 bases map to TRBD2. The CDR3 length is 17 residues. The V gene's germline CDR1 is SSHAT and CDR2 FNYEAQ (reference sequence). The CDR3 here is CASSASTSGTSYNEQFF. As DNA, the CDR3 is TGTGCTAGCAGCGCCTCGACTAGCGGGACCTCGTACAATGAGCAGTTCTTC.

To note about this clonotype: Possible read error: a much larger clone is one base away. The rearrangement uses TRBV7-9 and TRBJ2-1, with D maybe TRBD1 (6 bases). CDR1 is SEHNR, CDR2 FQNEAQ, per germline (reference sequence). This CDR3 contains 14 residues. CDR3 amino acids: CAVPRDTSYKEQFF. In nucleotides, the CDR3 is TGTGCCGTACCCCGGGACACGAGTTACAAGGAGCAGTTCTTC.

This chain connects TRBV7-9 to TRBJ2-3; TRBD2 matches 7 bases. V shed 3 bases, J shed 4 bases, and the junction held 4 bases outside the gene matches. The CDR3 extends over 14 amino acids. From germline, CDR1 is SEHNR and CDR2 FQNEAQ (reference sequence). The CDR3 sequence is CASSFSGLPDTQYF. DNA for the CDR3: TGTGCCAGCAGCTTTAGCGGGCTCCCAGATACGCAGTATTTT.

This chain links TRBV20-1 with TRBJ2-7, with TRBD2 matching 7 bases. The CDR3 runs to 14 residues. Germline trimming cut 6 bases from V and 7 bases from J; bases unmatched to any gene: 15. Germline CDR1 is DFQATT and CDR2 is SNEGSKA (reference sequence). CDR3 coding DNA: TGCAGTGCGCCTCTCCCTAGCGGCTACAATGAGCAGTACTTC. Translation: CSAPLPSGYNEQYF.

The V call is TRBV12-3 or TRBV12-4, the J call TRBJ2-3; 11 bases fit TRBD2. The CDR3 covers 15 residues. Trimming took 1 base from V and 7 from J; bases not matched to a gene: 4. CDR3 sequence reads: CASSLEPSGRNTQYF. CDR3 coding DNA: TGTGCCAGCAGTTTAGAACCTAGCGGGAGGAATACGCAGTATTTT.

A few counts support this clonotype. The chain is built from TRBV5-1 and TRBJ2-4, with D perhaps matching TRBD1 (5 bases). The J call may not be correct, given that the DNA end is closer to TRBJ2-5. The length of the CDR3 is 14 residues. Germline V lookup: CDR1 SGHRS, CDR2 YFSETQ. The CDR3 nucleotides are TGCGCCAGCAGCTCGAATACAGGAGCAGAGACCCAGTACTTC. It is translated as CASSSNTGAETQYF.

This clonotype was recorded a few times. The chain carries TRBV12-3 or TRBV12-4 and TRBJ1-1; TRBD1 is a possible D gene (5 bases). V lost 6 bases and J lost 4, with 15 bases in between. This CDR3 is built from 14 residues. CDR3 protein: CASSGGGSATEAFF. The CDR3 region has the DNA TGTGCCAGCAGCGGTGGGGGATCGGCCACTGAAGCTTTCTTT.